Presented here are 8 T cell receptor beta chains from one specimen sequenced in a study of T-cell memory formation after mild COVID-19. One entry per CDR3 protein results from TCRdb running MiXCR on the 5' RACE reads. Of about 340,000 distinct CDR3 sequences detected, less than 20% appear once; the ten largest clones hold about a fifth. Sequencing input: PBMCs or a T cell subset sorted from them (not recorded which). These receptors came from a man younger than 35 who had mild COVID-19 (a few samples of this study predate the infection). Cell type and time point are not known.

The chain employs TRBV7-6 and TRBJ1-1, with unresolved D. The germline V gene encodes CDR1 SGHVS and CDR2 FNYEAQ. Trimming pared 5 bases from V and 10 bases from J, leaving 14 bases between. This CDR3 contains 12 residues. The CDR3 region is CASSPGGSGAFF. CDR3 DNA sequence: TGTGCCAGCAGCCCTGGCGGCTCGGGAGCTTTCTTT. Combining the CDR3 with reference TRBV7-6 and TRBJ1-1 gives the whole variable domain GAGVSQSPRYKVTKRGQDVALRCDPISGHVSLYWYRQALGQGPEFLTYFNYEAQQDKSGLPNDRFSAERPEGSISTLTIQRTEQRDSAMYRCASSPGGSGAFFGQGTRLTVV.

In this sample, this clonotype turned up many times. J is TRBJ2-5 and V is TRBV9, with 9 bases identical to TRBD2. V dropped 2 bases and J dropped 5; count of bases not matched to a gene: 4. CDR1 and CDR2 from the germline V gene are SGDLS and YYNGEE. There are 14 residues in the CDR3. CDR3 nucleotide sequence: TGTGCCAGCAGCGTCCTAGCGGGGCGGGAGACCCAGTACTTC. This translates into CASSVLAGRETQYF. The variable domain in full, with the rest retrieved from reference TRBV9 and TRBJ2-5, is DSGVTQTPKHLITATGQRVTLRCSPRSGDLSVYWYQQSLDQGLQFLIQYYNGEERAKGNILERFSAQQFPDLHSELNLSSLELGDSALYFCASSVLAGRETQYFGPGTRLLVL.

The table lists this clonotype with a few counts. This chain joins TRBV7-9 and TRBJ1-5, with TRBD1 identical over 7 bases. Germline V lookup: CDR1 SEHNR, CDR2 FQNEAQ (reference sequence). The V segment lost 5 bases and the J segment 3 bases; nucleotides outside the gene matches: 4. The CDR3 contains 14 residues. CDR3 sequence: CASSNTGANQPQHF. CDR3 in DNA: TGTGCCAGCAGCAATACAGGGGCCAATCAGCCCCAGCATTTT.

In its sample, this clonotype was seen a few times. The gene calls are TRBV7-2 and TRBJ2-1; D possibly corresponds to TRBD2 (7 bases). The CDR3 extends over 16 amino acids. V lost 1 base and J lost 7, with 17 bases in between. Germline CDR1 SGHTA, CDR2 FQGNSA. The CDR3: CASSLVVGGPINEQFF. As DNA, the CDR3 is TGTGCCAGCAGCTTAGTAGTGGGGGGGCCTATTAATGAGCAGTTCTTC.

This clonotype showed up just a few times. This chain joins TRBV12-3 or TRBV12-4 and TRBJ1-1; possible D gene TRBD1, 5 bases. The CDR3 contains 15 residues. Trimming removed 8 bases at V and 5 bases at J, with 21 bases between. The DNA of the CDR3 is TGTGCCAGCGGGTGGAGGCGGGACGGACGAACTGAAGCTTTCTTT. It codes for CASGWRRDGRTEAFF.

This clonotype was recorded a few times. V gene TRBV12-3 or TRBV12-4 combines with J gene TRBJ1-4; D unclear. V dropped 6 bases and J dropped 11 bases, with 10 bases sitting between them. The CDR3 is made up of 11 amino acids. DNA of the CDR3: TGTGCCAGCAGGGGATCGGATAAACTGTTTTTT. Protein: CASRGSDKLFF.

The V gene is TRBV2, the J gene TRBJ2-7; 7 bases line up with TRBD2. Germline lookup yields CDR1 SNHLY and CDR2 FYNNEI. This CDR3 has 15 amino acids. V was pared by 4 bases and J by 2 bases, with 8 bases of the junction left unmatched. CDR3 sequence reads: CASSVGGGGTYEQYV. The CDR3 DNA is TGTGCCAGCAGTGTAGGCGGGGGAGGGACCTACGAGCAGTACGTC.

This chain uses TRBV11-2 with TRBJ2-1; the D call may be TRBD1 or TRBD2 (5 bases each). The V and J ends lost 8 bases and 5 bases respectively, with 19 bases between them. The CDR3 runs 15 residues. The germline CDR1 and CDR2 sequences are SGHAT and FQNNGV. The chain's CDR3 is CASGPVTGADNEQFF. The CDR3 DNA follows: TGTGCCAGCGGTCCAGTTACCGGGGCAGACAATGAGCAGTTCTTC.